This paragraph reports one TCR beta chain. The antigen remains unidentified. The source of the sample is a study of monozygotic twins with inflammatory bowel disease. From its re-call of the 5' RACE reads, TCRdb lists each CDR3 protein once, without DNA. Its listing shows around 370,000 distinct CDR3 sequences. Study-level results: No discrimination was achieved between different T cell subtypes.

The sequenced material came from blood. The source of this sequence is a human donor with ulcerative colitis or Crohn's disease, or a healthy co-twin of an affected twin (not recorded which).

CDR3 sequence: CASSPDSQNTEAFF. The V and J genes are TRBV5-4 and TRBJ1-1; TCRdb names TRBD1, which stays unverified in the absence of DNA. Germline V lookup: CDR1 SGHNT, CDR2 YYREEE (reference sequence). The CDR3 is made up of 14 amino acids.